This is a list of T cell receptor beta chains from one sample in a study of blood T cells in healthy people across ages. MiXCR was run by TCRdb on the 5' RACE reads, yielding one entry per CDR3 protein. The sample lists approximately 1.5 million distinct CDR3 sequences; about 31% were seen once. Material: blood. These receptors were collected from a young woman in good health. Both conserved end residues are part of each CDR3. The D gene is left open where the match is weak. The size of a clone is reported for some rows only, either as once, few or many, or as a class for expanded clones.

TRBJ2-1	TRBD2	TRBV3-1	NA	CASSYGIAGGLSYIEQFF	TGTGCCAGCAGCTATGGGATAGCGGGAGGTCTCTCCTACATTGAGCAGTTCTTC
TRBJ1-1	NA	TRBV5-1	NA	CASRGSGGQNTEAFF	TGCGCCAGCAGGGGAAGCGGGGGACAGAACACTGAAGCTTTCTTT
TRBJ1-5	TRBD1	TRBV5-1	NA	CASSWETGEGQPQHF	TGCGCCAGCAGCTGGGAGACAGGGGAGGGTCAGCCCCAGCATTTT
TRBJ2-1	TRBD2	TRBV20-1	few	CSAHTLAGGQVSYNEQFF	TGCAGTGCCCATACCCTAGCGGGGGGGCAAGTATCCTACAATGAGCAGTTCTTC
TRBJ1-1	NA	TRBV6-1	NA	CASSVGVSTEAFF	TGTGCCAGCAGCGTAGGGGTTAGCACTGAAGCTTTCTTT
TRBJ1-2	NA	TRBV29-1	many	CSFAKGSDANYGYTF	TGCAGCTTTGCAAAGGGATCGGATGCAAACTATGGCTACACCTTC
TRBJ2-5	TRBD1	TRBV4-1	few	CASSRGQGTYQETQYF	TGCGCCAGCAGCCGAGGACAGGGCACATACCAAGAGACCCAGTACTTC
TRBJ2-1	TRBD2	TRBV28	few	CASREAGLAEINEQFF	TGTGCCAGCCGAGAAGCGGGACTAGCGGAAATTAATGAGCAGTTCTTC
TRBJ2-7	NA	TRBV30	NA	CAWSPYRGYGREQYF	TGTGCCTGGAGCCCCTACAGGGGCTATGGGAGGGAGCAGTACTTC
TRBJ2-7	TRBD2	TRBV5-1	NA	CASSLGGLAGLNEQYF	TGCGCCAGCAGCTTGGGGGGACTAGCGGGGCTCAACGAGCAGTACTTC
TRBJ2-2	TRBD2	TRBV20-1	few	CSASNPGGPSTGELFF	TGCAGTGCTAGCAACCCGGGAGGGCCGAGCACCGGGGAGCTGTTTTTT
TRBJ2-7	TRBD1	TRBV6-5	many	CASSYRDRGPYEQYF	TGTGCCAGCAGCTACCGGGACAGGGGGCCCTACGAGCAGTACTTC
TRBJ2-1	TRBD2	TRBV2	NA	CASTGTSDNEQFF	TGTGCCAGCACAGGGACTAGCGACAATGAGCAGTTCTTC
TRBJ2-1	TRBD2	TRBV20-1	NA	CSAILAVYNEQFF	TGCAGTGCTATACTAGCGGTGTACAATGAGCAGTTCTTC
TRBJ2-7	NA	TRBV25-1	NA	CASSEHSYEQYF	TGTGCCAGCAGTGAACACAGCTACGAGCAGTACTTC
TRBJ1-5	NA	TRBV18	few	CASSPPGDRGDQPQHF	TGTGCCAGCTCACCACCGGGGGACCGAGGGGATCAGCCCCAGCATTTT
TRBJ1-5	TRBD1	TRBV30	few	CAWSPGQGLYQPQHF	TGTGCCTGGAGTCCGGGACAGGGGTTGTATCAGCCCCAGCATTTT
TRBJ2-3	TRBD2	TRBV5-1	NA	CASSLVLAGERADTQYF	TGCGCCAGCAGCTTGGTGCTAGCGGGAGAGCGAGCAGATACGCAGTATTTT
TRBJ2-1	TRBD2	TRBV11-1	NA	CASSSRLAGGQSSYNEQFF	TGTGCCAGCAGCTCCCGACTAGCGGGGGGCCAGAGCTCCTACAATGAGCAGTTCTTC
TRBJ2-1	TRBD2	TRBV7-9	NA	CASRFQAGLYNEQFF	TGTGCCAGCAGATTCCAAGCGGGACTCTACAATGAGCAGTTCTTC
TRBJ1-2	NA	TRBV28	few	CASSSIETGPGYGYTF	TGTGCCAGCAGTTCTATCGAAACGGGACCGGGCTATGGCTACACCTTC
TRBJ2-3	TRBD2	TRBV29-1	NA	CSASGTSGGIDTQYF	TGCAGCGCCTCCGGGACTAGCGGCGGCATAGATACGCAGTATTTT
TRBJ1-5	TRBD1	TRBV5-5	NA	CASSVALGGGQPQHF	TGTGCCAGCAGCGTTGCCTTAGGGGGCGGACAGCCCCAGCATTTT
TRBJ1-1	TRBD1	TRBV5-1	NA	CANRGGAVDTEAFF	TGCGCCAACAGGGGGGGGGCGGTGGACACTGAAGCTTTCTTT
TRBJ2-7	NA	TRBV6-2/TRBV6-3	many	CASRGDSYEQYF	TGTGCCAGCAGGGGGGACTCCTACGAGCAGTACTTC
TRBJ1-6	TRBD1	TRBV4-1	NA	CASSHSGQDNSPLHF	TGCGCCAGCAGCCATTCGGGACAGGATAATTCACCCCTCCACTTT
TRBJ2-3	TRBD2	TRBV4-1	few	CASSQASGRSTDTQYF	TGCGCCAGCAGCCAAGCCAGCGGGAGAAGCACAGATACGCAGTATTTT
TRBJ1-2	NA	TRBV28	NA	CASSRHSYGYTF	TGTGCCAGCAGTCGACACAGTTATGGCTACACCTTC
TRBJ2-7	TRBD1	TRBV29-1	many	CSVEGDRGTYEQYF	TGCAGCGTTGAAGGAGACAGGGGCACCTACGAGCAGTACTTC
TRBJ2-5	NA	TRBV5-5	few	CASSWTYGVRKSGEETQYF	TGTGCCAGCAGCTGGACCTACGGGGTGCGAAAGTCAGGAGAGGAGACCCAGTACTTC
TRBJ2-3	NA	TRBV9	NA	CASSAQGYSTDTQYF	TGTGCCAGCAGCGCGCAGGGTTATAGTACAGATACGCAGTATTTT
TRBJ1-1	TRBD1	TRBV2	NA	CASIQDRGVVTEAFF	TGTGCCAGCATCCAGGACAGGGGGGTCGTCACTGAAGCTTTCTTT
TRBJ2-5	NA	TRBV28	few	CASSLVGREEETQYF	TGTGCCAGCAGTTTAGTTGGCAGGGAGGAGGAGACCCAGTACTTC
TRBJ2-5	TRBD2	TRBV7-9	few	CASSLGLAGGNHQETQYF	TGTGCCAGCAGCCTGGGACTAGCGGGGGGAAACCACCAAGAGACCCAGTACTTC
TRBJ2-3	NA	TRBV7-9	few	CASSFVANTQYF	TGTGCCAGCAGCTTCGTAGCGAATACGCAGTATTTT
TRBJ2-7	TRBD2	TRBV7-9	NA	CASSLSGAPSYEQYF	TGTGCCAGCAGCCTAAGCGGGGCGCCCTCCTACGAGCAGTACTTC
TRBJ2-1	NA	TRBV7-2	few	CASSLRQGKVNEQFF	TGTGCCAGCAGCTTACGGCAGGGAAAGGTCAATGAGCAGTTCTTC
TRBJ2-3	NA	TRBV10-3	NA	CAIRGILTGTDTQYF	TGTGCCATCAGAGGGATTTTGACAGGCACAGATACGCAGTATTTT
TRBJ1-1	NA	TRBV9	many	CASSVDWSTEAFF	TGTGCCAGCAGCGTAGATTGGAGTACTGAAGCTTTCTTT
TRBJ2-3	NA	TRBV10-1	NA	CASSEGRATDTQYF	TGCGCCAGCAGTGAGGGCAGGGCTACAGATACGCAGTATTTT
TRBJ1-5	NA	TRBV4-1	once	CASSQDYAAGEGSNQPQHF	TGCGCCAGCAGCCAAGACTACGCGGCGGGAGAAGGGAGCAATCAGCCCCAGCATTTT
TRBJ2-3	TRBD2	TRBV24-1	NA	CATSDPTSESTDTQYF	TGTGCCACCAGTGATCCCACTAGCGAGAGCACAGATACGCAGTATTTT
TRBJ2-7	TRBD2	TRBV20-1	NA	CSARDALAGCEQYF	TGCAGTGCTAGAGATGCCCTAGCGGGCTGCGAGCAGTACTTC
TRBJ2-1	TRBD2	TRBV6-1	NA	CASQEQREFGDEQFF	TGTGCCAGCCAAGAACAGCGGGAGTTCGGCGATGAGCAGTTCTTC
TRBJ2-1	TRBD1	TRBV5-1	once	CASRWGQGDRSYNEQFF	TGCGCCAGCAGATGGGGACAGGGGGACAGATCCTACAATGAGCAGTTCTTC
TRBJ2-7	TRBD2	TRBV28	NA	CASSSGTTSRLDEQYF	TGTGCCAGCAGTTCCGGGACTACCTCTCGCTTAGACGAGCAGTACTTC
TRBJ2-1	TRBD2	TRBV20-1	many	CSARLIAGTNEQFF	TGCAGTGCTAGACTAATAGCGGGAACCAATGAGCAGTTCTTC
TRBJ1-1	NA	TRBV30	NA	CAWTRGVNTKAFF	TGTGCCTGGACGAGGGGGGTGAACACTAAAGCTTTCTTT
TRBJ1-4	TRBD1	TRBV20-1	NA	CSARRGTATNEKLFF	TGCAGTGCTAGACGGGGGACAGCAACTAATGAAAAACTGTTTTTT
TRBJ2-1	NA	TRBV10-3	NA	CAISVGETPYNEQFF	TGTGCCATCAGTGTAGGGGAAACACCCTACAATGAGCAGTTCTTC
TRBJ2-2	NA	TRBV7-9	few	CASSFLPGELFF	TGTGCCAGCAGCTTCTTGCCCGGGGAGCTGTTTTTT
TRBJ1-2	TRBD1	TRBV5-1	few	CASSLWTGTANYGYTF	TGCGCCAGCAGCTTGTGGACCGGGACAGCTAACTATGGCTACACCTTC
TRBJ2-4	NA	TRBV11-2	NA	CASSLGVGQYF	TGTGCCAGCAGCTTAGGGGTTGGTCAGTACTTC